A single sample is the source of the 8 T cell receptor beta chains below, sequenced in a study of molecular identifiers for immune sequencing clone quantification. TCRdb recomputed calls from the PCR reads with MiXCR, one row per CDR3 protein. Seen here are some 40,000 distinct CDR3 sequences, 24% observed once, and the top ten hold over 0.95%. The sample comprised naive CD8+ T cells from blood, with Jurkat cell RNA spiked in. This sample's subset: FACS-sorted CD8+CD4-CCR7+CD45RA+ naive T cells. Receptor source: a human donor in good health. Some libraries in this study had Jurkat cell RNA spiked in.

This clonotype has ten or more counts. This chain connects TRBV27 to TRBJ2-3, with no clear D. CDR3 length: 16 residues. In germline, CDR1 is MNHEY, CDR2 SMNVEV (reference sequence). V lost 2 bases and J 0 bases, leaving 12 bases between the germline ends. CDR3 loop: CASSLDIGGSTDTQYF. For the CDR3, the DNA is TGTGCCAGCAGTTTAGATATAGGCGGTAGCACAGATACGCAGTATTTT.

This clonotype was counted at least ten times. The chain couples TRBV30 to TRBJ2-3; D is unresolved. Germline V gene lookup returns CDR1 GTSNPN and CDR2 SVGIG (reference sequence). V gave up 4 bases and J gave up 1 base, with 15 bases separating them. This CDR3 contains 15 residues. The CDR3 here is CAWTIVSPGTDTQYF. The CDR3 DNA follows: TGTGCCTGGACCATCGTGTCCCCGGGCACAGATACGCAGTATTTT. Supplemented by reference TRBV30 and TRBJ2-3, the full variable domain reads SQTIHQWPATLVQPVGSPLSLECTVEGTSNPNLYWYRQAAGRGLQLLFYSVGIGQISSEVPQNLSASRPQDRQFILSSKKLLLSDSGFYLCAWTIVSPGTDTQYFGPGTRLTVL.

At least ten counts were recorded for this clonotype. CDR3: CASSRGTLSSSGANVLTF. The CDR3 bases are TGTGCCAGCAGTCGCGGGACATTATCAAGCTCTGGGGCCAACGTCCTGACTTTC. The chain is built from TRBV13 and TRBJ2-6, with D perhaps being TRBD1 or TRBD2 (6 bases each). Germline V gene data show CDR1 as PRHDT and CDR2 as FYEKMQ (reference sequence). This CDR3 has 18 residues. V was clipped by 6 bases and J by 0 bases, with 18 bases between them.

As for this clonotype: This clone may be a read error of a much larger clone one base away. The chain joins TRBV14 to TRBJ2-7; D not resolved. CDR1 and CDR2 (germline): SGHDN, FVKESK. The CDR3 covers 16 residues. The CDR3 loop reads CVSTQSSLADPYEQYF. DNA of the CDR3: TGTGTCAGCACCCAATCCAGCCTTGCGGACCCCTACGAGCAGTACTTC.

This clonotype was recorded at least ten times. The chain joins TRBV4-3 to TRBJ2-1, with D maybe TRBD2 (6 bases). The CDR3 contains 16 residues. CDR1 and CDR2 (germline): LGHNA, YSLEER. V was trimmed by 2 bases and J by 5 bases, leaving 16 bases between them. The CDR3 here is CASSQFWRDADNEQFF. In nucleotides, the CDR3 is TGCGCCAGCAGCCAATTCTGGCGGGATGCAGACAATGAGCAGTTCTTC.

The sample holds one count of this clonotype. The conserved phenylalanine or tryptophan is not found at the CDR3 terminus, so this likely reflects a read error. No DNA is shown, since the ends of the CDR3 on it are uncertain; the CDR3 is the one TCRdb lists. The genes are TRBV5-6 and TRBJ2-2; TRBD2 was called by the table and not checked on the DNA. Germline V gives CDR1 SGHDT, CDR2 YYEEEE. The CDR3 adds up to 16 amino acids, both ends counted. The CDR3 sequence is CASSSGLAGRAVELLV.

This chain uses TRBV25-1 with TRBJ2-3; possible D gene TRBD1, 6 bases. CDR3 length equals 15 residues. The germline gives CDR1 MGHDK, CDR2 SYGVNS. The V and J ends lost 6 bases and 3 bases respectively, with 16 bases between them. The CDR3 loop reads CASRPTGPTTDTQYF. Written as DNA, the CDR3 is TGTGCCAGCAGACCTACAGGGCCTACTACAGATACGCAGTATTTT.

This clonotype was counted many times. This rearrangement joins TRBV5-6 to TRBJ2-7; TRBD2 aligns across 12 bases. The CDR3 spans 14 residues. With 5 bases clipped from V and 6 bases from J, the junction kept 6 bases outside the gene matches. From germline, CDR1 is SGHDT and CDR2 YYEEEE. CDR3: CASSPGTSGFEQYF. Written as DNA, the CDR3 is TGTGCCAGCAGTCCCGGGACTAGCGGGTTCGAGCAGTACTTC. The full variable domain, its missing parts supplied by reference TRBV5-6 and TRBJ2-7, is DAGVTQSPTHLIKTRGQQVTLRCSPKSGHDTVSWYQQALGQGPQFIFQYYEEEERQRGNFPDRFSGHQFPNYSSELNVNALLLGDSALYLCASSPGTSGFEQYFGPGTRLTVT.